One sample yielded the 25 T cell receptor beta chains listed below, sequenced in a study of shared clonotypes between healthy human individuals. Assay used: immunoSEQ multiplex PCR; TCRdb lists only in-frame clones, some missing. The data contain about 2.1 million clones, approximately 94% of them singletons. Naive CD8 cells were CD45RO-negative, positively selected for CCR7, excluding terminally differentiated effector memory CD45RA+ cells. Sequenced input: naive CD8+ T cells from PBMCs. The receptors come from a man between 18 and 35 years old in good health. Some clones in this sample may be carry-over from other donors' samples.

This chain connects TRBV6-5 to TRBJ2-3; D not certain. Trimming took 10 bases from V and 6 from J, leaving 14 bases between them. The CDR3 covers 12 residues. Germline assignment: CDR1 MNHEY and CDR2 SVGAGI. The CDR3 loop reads CATKLSPDTQYF. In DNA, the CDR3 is TGTGCCACCAAACTCAGTCCCGATACGCAGTATTTT.

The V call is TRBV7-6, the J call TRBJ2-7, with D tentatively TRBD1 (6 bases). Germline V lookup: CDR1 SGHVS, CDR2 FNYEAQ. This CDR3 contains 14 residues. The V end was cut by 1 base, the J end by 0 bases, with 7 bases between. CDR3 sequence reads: CASSLDRDSYEQYF. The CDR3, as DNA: TGTGCCAGCAGCTTAGACAGGGACTCCTACGAGCAGTACTTC.

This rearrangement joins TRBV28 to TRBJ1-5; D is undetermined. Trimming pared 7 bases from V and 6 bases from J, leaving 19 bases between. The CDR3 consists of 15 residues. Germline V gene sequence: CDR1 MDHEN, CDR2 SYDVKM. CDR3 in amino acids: CASKPGRTTPQPQHF. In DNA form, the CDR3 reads TGTGCCAGCAAGCCCGGGCGAACGACCCCTCAGCCCCAGCATTTT.

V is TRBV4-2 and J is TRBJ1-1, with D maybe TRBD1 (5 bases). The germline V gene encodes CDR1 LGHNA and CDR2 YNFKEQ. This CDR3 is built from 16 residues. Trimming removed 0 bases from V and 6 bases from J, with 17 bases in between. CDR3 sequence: CASSQDRSGWVSEAFF. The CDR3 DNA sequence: TGTGCCAGCAGCCAAGATCGGTCAGGGTGGGTCTCTGAAGCTTTCTTT.

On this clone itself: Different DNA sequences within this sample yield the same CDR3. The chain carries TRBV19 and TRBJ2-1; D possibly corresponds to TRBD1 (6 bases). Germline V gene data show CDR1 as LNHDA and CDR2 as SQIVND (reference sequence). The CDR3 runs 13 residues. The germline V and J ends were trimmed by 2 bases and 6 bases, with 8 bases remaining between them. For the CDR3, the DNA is TGTGCCAGTAGTATATTAGGGGGCAATGAGCAGTTCTTC. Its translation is CASSILGGNEQFF.

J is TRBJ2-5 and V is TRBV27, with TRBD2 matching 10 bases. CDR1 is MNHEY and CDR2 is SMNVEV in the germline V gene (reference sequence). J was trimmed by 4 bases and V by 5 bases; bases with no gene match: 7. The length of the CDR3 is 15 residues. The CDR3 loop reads CASSPPSGSGETQYF. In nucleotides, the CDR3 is TGTGCCAGCAGTCCCCCTAGCGGGAGTGGAGAGACCCAGTACTTC.

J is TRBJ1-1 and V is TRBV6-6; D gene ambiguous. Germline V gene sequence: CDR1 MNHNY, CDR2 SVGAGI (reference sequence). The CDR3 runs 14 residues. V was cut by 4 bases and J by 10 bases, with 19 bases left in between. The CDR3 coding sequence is TGTGCCAGCAGTTCTTTCAGACGCGGGGAAGGAGCTTTCTTT. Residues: CASSSFRRGEGAFF.

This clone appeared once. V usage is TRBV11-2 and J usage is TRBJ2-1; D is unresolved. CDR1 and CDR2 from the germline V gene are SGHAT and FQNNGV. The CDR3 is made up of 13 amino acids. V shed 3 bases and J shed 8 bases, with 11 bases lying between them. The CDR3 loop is CASSFRTLDEQFF. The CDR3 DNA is TGTGCCAGCAGCTTTCGGACCTTAGATGAGCAGTTCTTC. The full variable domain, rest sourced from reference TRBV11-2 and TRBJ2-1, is EAGVAQSPRYKIIEKRQSVAFWCNPISGHATLYWYQQILGQGPKLLIQFQNNGVVDDSQLPKDRFSAERLKGVDSTLKIQPAKLEDSAVYLCASSFRTLDEQFFGPGTRLTVL.

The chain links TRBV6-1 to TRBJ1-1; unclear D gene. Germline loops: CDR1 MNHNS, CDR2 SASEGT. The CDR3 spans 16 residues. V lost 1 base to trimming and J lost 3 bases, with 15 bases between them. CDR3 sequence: CASSEGPGTFYTEAFF. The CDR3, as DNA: TGTGCCAGCAGTGAAGGCCCGGGCACCTTTTACACTGAAGCTTTCTTT.

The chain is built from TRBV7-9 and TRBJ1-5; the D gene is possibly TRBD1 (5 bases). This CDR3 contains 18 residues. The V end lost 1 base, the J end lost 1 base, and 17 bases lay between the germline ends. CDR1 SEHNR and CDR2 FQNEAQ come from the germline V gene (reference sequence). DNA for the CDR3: TGTGCCAGCAGCTTAGGCCGGGGGGTGCTAGCAAGCAATCAGCCCCAGCATTTT. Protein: CASSLGRGVLASNQPQHF.

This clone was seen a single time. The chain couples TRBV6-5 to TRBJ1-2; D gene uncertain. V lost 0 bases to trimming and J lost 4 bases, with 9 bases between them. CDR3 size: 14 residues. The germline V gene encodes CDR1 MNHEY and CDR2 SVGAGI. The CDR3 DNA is TGTGCCAGCAGTTACTCAGGCCAGATCTATGGCTACACCTTC. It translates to CASSYSGQIYGYTF.

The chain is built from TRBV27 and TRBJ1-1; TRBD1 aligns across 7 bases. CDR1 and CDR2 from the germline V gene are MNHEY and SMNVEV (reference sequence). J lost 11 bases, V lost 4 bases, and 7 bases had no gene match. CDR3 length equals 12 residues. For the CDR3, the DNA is TGTGCCAGCAGTTCAGGGGGTCTTAGGGCTTTCTTT. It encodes CASSSGGLRAFF.

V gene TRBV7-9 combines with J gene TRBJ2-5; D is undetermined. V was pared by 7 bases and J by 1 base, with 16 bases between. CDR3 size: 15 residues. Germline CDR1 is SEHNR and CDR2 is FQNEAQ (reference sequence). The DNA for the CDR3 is TGTGCCAGCAAGAGAGGCGCGGCTACCCAAGAGACCCAGTACTTC. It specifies CASKRGAATQETQYF.

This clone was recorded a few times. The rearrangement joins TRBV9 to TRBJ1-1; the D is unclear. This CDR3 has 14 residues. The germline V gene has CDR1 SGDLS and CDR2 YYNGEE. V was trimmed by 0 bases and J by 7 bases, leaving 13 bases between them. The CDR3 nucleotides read TGTGCCAGCAGCGTAGAGAGTGGGCGCAATGAAGCTTTCTTT. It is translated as CASSVESGRNEAFF.

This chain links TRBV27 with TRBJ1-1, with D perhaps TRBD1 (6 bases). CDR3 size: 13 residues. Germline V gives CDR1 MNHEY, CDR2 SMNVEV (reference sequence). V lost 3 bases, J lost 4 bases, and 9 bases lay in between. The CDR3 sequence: CASSFGQITEAFF. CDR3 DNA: TGTGCCAGCAGTTTTGGACAGATCACTGAAGCTTTCTTT.

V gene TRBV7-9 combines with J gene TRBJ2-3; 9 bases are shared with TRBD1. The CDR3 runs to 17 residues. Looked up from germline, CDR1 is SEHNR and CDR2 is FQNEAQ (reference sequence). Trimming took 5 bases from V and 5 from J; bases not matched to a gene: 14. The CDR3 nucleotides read TGTGCCAGCAGCCACCCCGTAATACAGGGGGCGCGAGATACGCAGTATTTT. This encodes CASSHPVIQGARDTQYF.

CDR3 amino acids: CASSLKAGGPLETQYF. The CDR3 DNA sequence: TGTGCCAGCAGCTTGAAAGCGGGAGGGCCGTTAGAGACCCAGTACTTC. The chain joins TRBV5-4 to TRBJ2-5, with 10 positions matching TRBD2. The CDR3 loop spans 16 amino acids. The trim removed 1 base at V and 4 bases at J, leaving 7 bases unmatched. The germline V gene encodes CDR1 SGHNT and CDR2 YYREEE (reference sequence).

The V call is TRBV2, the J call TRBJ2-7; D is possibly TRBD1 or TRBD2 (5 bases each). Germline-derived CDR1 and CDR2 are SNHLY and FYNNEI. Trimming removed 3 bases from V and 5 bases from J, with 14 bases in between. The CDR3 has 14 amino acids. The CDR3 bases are TGTGCCAGCAGTGAGCAGGGAGTAAGGAACGAGCAGTACTTC. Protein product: CASSEQGVRNEQYF.

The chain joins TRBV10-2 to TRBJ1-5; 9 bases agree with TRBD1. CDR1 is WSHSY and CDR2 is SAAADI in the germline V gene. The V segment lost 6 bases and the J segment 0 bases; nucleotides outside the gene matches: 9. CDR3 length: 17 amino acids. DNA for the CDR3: TGCGCCAGCAGCCTACAGGGGGCACGGAATAGCAATCAGCCCCAGCATTTT. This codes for CASSLQGARNSNQPQHF.

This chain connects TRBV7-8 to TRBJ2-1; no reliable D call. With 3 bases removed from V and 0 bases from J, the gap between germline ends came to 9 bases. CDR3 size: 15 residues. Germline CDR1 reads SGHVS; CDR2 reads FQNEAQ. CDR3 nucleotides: TGTGCCAGCAGCTTTACGGCTTACTCCTACAATGAGCAGTTCTTC. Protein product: CASSFTAYSYNEQFF.

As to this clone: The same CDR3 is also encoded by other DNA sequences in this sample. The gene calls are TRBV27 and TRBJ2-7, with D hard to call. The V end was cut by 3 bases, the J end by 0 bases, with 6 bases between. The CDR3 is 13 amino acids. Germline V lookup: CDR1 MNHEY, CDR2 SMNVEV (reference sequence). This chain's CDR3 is CASSFRTSYEQYF. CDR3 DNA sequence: TGTGCCAGCAGTTTCCGGACCTCCTACGAGCAGTACTTC.

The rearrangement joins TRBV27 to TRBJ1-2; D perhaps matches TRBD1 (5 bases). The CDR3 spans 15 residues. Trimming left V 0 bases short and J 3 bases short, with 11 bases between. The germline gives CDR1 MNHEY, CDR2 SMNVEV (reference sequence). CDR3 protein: CASSLSGWGDYGYTF. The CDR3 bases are TGTGCCAGCAGTTTATCGGGTTGGGGGGACTATGGCTACACCTTC.

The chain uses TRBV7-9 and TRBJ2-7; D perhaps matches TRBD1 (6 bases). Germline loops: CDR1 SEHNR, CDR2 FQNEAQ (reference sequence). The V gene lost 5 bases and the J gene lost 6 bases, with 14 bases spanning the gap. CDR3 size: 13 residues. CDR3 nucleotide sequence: TGTGCCAGCAGCGACCGGGACACCCTCGAGCAGTACTTC. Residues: CASSDRDTLEQYF. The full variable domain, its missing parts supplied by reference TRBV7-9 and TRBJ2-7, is DTGVSQNPRHKITKRGQNVTFRCDPISEHNRLYWYRQTLGQGPEFLTYFQNEAQLEKSRLLSDRFSAERPKGSFSTLEIQRTEQGDSAMYLCASSDRDTLEQYFGPGTRLTVT.

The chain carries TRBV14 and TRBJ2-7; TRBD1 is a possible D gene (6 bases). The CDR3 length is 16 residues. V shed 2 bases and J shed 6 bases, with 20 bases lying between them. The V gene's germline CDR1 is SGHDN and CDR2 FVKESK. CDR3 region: CASSQTFEFRGSEQYF. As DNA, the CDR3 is TGTGCCAGCAGCCAAACGTTTGAGTTTAGGGGGTCCGAGCAGTACTTC.

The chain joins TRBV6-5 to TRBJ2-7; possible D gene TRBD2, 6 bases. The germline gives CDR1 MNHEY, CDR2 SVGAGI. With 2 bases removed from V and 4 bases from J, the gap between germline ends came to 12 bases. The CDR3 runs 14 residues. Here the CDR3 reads CASSYALGGYEQYF. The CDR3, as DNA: TGTGCCAGCAGTTACGCGCTCGGGGGTTACGAGCAGTACTTC.